This is a list of T cell receptor beta chains from one sample in a study of CD8 T cells in Susac syndrome. TCRdb redid the calling of the immunoSEQ multiplex PCR reads with MiXCR, one entry per CDR3 protein. The sample yields 150,000 to 200,000 distinct CDR3 sequences, 90% to 95% seen once. Specimen: CD4+ T cells from PBMCs. These receptors originate from a human donor with Susac syndrome. Both conserved end residues are part of each CDR3. The order of the fields is J gene, D gene, V gene, clone size, CDR3 protein, CDR3 DNA. D genes are given only for firm matches. Expanded clones are given a class, and other clones once, few, many or no size at all.

TRBJ1-1,-,TRBV9,-,CASSKMGDSDEAFF,TGTGCCAGCAGCAAGATGGGCGACAGCGATGAAGCTTTCTTT
TRBJ1-3,-,TRBV27,-,CASPILLKPMGRPRSGNTIYF,TGTGCCAGCCCGATCTTACTTAAGCCTATGGGCAGGCCCCGCTCTGGAAACACCATATATTTT
TRBJ2-5,-,TRBV12-3/TRBV12-4,once,CASSLRRGGETQYF,TGTGCCAGCAGTTTACGCAGGGGTGGCGAGACCCAGTACTTC
TRBJ2-1,TRBD2,TRBV6-6,-,CASRDGGGITFEQFF,TGTGCCAGCAGAGACGGGGGGGGAATAACTTTCGAGCAGTTCTTC
TRBJ2-3,TRBD2,TRBV5-1,-,CASSPEVRREATQYF,TGCGCCAGCAGCCCGGAGGTGCGGCGGGAGGCCACGCAGTATTTT
TRBJ1-6,TRBD1,TRBV6-5,-,CASSFSRDRVSNSPLHF,TGTGCCAGCAGTTTTTCCCGGGACAGGGTCTCAAATTCACCCCTCCACTTT
TRBJ2-3,-,TRBV9,-,CASSSRDGTDTQYF,TGTGCCAGCAGCTCCCGGGACGGGACAGATACGCAGTATTTT
TRBJ2-1,TRBD1,TRBV9,-,CASSVRQGYNEQFF,TGTGCCAGCAGCGTAAGACAGGGTTACAATGAGCAGTTCTTC
TRBJ2-1,-,TRBV2,once,CASGLHNEQFF,TGTGCCAGTGGCCTTCACAATGAGCAGTTCTTC
TRBJ1-1,-,TRBV30,-,CAGYGGSNTEAFF,TGTGCCGGATATGGAGGTTCGAACACTGAAGCTTTCTTT
TRBJ2-2,-,TRBV2,-,CASSSFMAGELFF,TGTGCCAGCAGCTCCTTTATGGCCGGGGAGCTGTTTTTT
TRBJ2-1,TRBD2,TRBV20-1,-,CSARVTSGGLNEQFF,TGCAGTGCTAGAGTCACTAGCGGGGGGCTCAATGAGCAGTTCTTC